Listed below are T cell receptor beta chains from one sample, sequenced in a study of blood T cell repertoires in COVID-19. Only in-frame clones appear in the TCRdb table, and some are missing; sequencing was by immunoSEQ multiplex PCR. The table lists some 110,000 clones, over 80% of them singletons, with 0.83% in the top ten. Source material: peripheral blood. The origin of the receptors is a woman aged 70-85 years with acute or convalescent COVID-19. Each CDR3 is given without its conserved first and last residue. Each record gives: clone size, V gene, J gene, CDR3 length, CDR3 protein. Clone size is given for some rows only: seen once, a few or many times, or a class if the clone is expanded.

clone size: -
V gene: TRBV7-9
J gene: TRBJ1-3
CDR3 length: 12
CDR3 protein: ASSLGTAGNTIY

clone size: -
V gene: TRBV5-1
J gene: TRBJ1-2
CDR3 length: 11
CDR3 protein: ASSLEGTGGYT

clone size: -
V gene: TRBV6-1
J gene: TRBJ2-1
CDR3 length: 14
CDR3 protein: ASSEQWAGGRDEQF

clone size: few
V gene: TRBV4-2
J gene: TRBJ2-5
CDR3 length: 14
CDR3 protein: ASSQEWTRGWETQY

clone size: -
V gene: TRBV28
J gene: TRBJ1-1
CDR3 length: 13
CDR3 protein: ASLREGVMNTEAF

clone size: once
V gene: TRBV5-1
J gene: TRBJ2-5
CDR3 length: 13
CDR3 protein: ASSLVSRGGETQY

clone size: once
V gene: TRBV7-9
J gene: TRBJ2-5
CDR3 length: 13
CDR3 protein: ASSSLAPMGETQY

clone size: once
V gene: TRBV20-1
J gene: TRBJ2-7
CDR3 length: 14
CDR3 protein: SASQGLAGGPYEQY

clone size: -
V gene: TRBV3-1/TRBV3-2
J gene: TRBJ2-1
CDR3 length: 14
CDR3 protein: ASSPPGLELYNEQF

clone size: -
V gene: TRBV6-6
J gene: TRBJ1-5
CDR3 length: 12
CDR3 protein: ASSTTGGNQPQH

clone size: once
V gene: TRBV3-1/TRBV3-2
J gene: TRBJ1-1
CDR3 length: 12
CDR3 protein: ASSSGPGRAEAF

clone size: once
V gene: TRBV12-3/TRBV12-4
J gene: TRBJ1-4
CDR3 length: 11
CDR3 protein: ASSFGGNEKLF

clone size: -
V gene: TRBV12-5
J gene: TRBJ1-1
CDR3 length: 11
CDR3 protein: ASGLGQNTEAF

clone size: -
V gene: TRBV19
J gene: TRBJ1-2
CDR3 length: 14
CDR3 protein: ASSLAGDLANYGYT

clone size: -
V gene: TRBV28
J gene: TRBJ2-7
CDR3 length: 11
CDR3 protein: ASSLTLAREQY

clone size: -
V gene: TRBV4-1
J gene: TRBJ2-7
CDR3 length: 14
CDR3 protein: ASSQDGIVGGYEQY

clone size: -
V gene: TRBV4-1
J gene: TRBJ1-4
CDR3 length: 14
CDR3 protein: ASSQPRQGVGEKLF

clone size: few
V gene: TRBV2
J gene: TRBJ1-4
CDR3 length: 11
CDR3 protein: ASSGGLNEKLF

clone size: -
V gene: TRBV6-6
J gene: TRBJ2-3
CDR3 length: 15
CDR3 protein: ASSQPTSGRWTDTQY